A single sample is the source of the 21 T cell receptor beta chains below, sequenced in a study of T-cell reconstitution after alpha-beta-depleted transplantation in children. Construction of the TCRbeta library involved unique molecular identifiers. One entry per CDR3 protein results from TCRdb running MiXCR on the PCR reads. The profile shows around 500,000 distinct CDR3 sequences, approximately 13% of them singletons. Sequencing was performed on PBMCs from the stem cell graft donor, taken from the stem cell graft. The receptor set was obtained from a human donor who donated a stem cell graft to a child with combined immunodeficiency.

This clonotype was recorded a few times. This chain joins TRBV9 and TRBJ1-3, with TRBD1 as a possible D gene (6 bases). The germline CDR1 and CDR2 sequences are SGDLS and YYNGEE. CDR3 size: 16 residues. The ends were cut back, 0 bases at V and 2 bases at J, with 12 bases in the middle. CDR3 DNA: TGTGCCAGCAGCGTAGGTTCCGGGGGGCCTGGAAACACCATATATTTT. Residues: CASSVGSGGPGNTIYF.

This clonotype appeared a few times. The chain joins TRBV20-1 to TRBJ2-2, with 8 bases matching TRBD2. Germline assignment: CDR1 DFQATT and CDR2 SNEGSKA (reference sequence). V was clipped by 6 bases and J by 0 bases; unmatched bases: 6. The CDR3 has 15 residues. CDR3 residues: CSARTSNTNTGELFF. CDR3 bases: TGCAGTGCCCGGACTAGCAACACGAACACCGGGGAGCTGTTTTTT.

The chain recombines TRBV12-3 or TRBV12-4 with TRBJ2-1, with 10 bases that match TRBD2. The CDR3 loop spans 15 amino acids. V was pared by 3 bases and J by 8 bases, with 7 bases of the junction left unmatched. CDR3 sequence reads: CASSFSAGGLDEQFF. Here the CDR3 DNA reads TGTGCCAGCAGTTTCTCAGCGGGAGGGCTTGATGAGCAGTTCTTC.

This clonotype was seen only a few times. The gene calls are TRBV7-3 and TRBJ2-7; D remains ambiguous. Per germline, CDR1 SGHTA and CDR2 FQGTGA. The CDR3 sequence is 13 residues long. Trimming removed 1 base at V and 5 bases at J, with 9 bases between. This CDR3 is CASSLSLRDEQYF. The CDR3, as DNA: TGTGCCAGCAGCTTAAGTTTAAGGGACGAGCAGTACTTC.

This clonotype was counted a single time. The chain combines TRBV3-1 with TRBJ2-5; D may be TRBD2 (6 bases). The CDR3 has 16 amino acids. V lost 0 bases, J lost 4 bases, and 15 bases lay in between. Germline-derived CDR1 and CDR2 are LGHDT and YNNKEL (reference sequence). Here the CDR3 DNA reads TGTGCCAGCAGCCAAGATCCTGGACTATTCGGAGAGACCCAGTACTTC. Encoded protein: CASSQDPGLFGETQYF.

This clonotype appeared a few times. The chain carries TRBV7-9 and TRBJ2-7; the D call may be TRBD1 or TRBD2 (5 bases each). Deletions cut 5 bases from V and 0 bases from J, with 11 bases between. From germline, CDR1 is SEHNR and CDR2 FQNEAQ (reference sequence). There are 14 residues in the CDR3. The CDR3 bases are TGTGCCAGCAGCATTCGGGACGGCTCCTACGAGCAGTACTTC. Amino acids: CASSIRDGSYEQYF.

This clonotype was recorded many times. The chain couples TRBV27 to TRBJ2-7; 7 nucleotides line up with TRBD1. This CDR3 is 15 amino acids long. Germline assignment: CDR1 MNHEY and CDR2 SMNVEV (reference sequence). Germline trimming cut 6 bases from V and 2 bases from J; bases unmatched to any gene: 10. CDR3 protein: CASRQFAQGPYEQYF. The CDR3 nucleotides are TGTGCCAGCAGACAGTTCGCACAGGGGCCCTACGAGCAGTACTTC.

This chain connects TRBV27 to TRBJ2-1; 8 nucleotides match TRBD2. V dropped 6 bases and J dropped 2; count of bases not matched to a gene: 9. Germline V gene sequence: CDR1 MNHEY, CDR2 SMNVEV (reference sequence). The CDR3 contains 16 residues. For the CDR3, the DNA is TGTGCCAGCAGCCGCGGACTAGCAGTCCCCTACAATGAGCAGTTCTTC. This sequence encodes CASSRGLAVPYNEQFF.

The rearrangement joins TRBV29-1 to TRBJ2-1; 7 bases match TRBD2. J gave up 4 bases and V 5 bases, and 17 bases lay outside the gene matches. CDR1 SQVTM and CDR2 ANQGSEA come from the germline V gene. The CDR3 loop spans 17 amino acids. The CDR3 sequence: CSVWTEGLPLRYNEQFF. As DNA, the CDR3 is TGCAGCGTTTGGACTGAGGGACTACCTCTCCGGTACAATGAGCAGTTCTTC.

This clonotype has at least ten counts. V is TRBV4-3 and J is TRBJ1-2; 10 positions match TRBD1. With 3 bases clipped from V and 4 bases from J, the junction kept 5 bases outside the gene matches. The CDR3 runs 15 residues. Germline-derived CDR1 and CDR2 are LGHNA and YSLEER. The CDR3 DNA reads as TGCGCCAGCAGCCAGGGGACAGGGGAGGCCTATGGCTACACCTTC. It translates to CASSQGTGEAYGYTF.

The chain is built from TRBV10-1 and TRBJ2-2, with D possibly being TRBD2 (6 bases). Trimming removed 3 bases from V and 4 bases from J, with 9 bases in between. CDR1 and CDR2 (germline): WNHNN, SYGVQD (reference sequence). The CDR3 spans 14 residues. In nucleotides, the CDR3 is TGCGCCAGCAGTGACGGGAGTACCACCGGGGAGCTGTTTTTT. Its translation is CASSDGSTTGELFF.

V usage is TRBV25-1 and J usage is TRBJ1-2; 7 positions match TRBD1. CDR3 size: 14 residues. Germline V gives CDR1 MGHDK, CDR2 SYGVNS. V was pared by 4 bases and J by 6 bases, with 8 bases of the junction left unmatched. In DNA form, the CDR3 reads TGTGCCAGCAGTGGTCTCAACAGGGGCCATGGCTACACCTTC. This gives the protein CASSGLNRGHGYTF.

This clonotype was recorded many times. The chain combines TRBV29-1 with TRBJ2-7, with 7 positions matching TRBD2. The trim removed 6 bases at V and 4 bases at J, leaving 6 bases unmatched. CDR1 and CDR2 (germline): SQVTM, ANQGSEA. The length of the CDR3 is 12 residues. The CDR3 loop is CSVGSGEYEQYF. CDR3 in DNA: TGCAGCGTAGGAAGCGGGGAGTACGAGCAGTACTTC.

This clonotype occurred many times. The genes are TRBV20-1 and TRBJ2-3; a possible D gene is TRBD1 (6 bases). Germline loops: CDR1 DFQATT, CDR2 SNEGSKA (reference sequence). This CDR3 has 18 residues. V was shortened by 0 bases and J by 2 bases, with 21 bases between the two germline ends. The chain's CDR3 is CSARDQGQLEGTTDTQYF. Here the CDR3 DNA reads TGCAGTGCTAGAGATCAGGGGCAATTGGAAGGGACCACAGATACGCAGTATTTT.

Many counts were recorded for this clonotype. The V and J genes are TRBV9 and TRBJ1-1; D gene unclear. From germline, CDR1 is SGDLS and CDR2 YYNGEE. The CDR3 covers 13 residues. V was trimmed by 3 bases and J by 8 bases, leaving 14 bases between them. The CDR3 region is CASSADLNQEAFF. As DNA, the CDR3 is TGTGCCAGCAGCGCGGACTTGAATCAAGAAGCTTTCTTT.

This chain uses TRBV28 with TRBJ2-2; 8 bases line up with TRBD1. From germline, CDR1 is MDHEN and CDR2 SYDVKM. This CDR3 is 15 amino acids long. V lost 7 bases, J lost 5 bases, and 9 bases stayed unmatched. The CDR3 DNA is TGTGCCAGCACCCGGATAAGACAGGGGACCGGGGAGCTGTTTTTT. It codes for CASTRIRQGTGELFF.

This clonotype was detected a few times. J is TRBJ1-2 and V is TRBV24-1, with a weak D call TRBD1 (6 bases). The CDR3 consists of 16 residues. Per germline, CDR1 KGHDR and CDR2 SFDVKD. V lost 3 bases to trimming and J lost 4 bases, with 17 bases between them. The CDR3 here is CATSDPRRGAFYGYTF. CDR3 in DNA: TGTGCCACCAGTGATCCGCGGCGGGGGGCGTTCTATGGCTACACCTTC.

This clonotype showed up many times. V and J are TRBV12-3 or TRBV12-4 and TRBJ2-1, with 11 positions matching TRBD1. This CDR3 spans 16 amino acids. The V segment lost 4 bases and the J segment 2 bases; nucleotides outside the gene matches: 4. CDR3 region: CASSWKGQGAYNEQFF. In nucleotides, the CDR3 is TGTGCCAGCAGTTGGAAGGGACAGGGGGCCTACAATGAGCAGTTCTTC.

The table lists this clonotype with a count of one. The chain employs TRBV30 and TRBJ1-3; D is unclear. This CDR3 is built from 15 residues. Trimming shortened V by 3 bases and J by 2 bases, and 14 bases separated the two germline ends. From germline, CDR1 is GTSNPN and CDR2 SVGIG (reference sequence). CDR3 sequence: CAWSPRKGTGNTIYF. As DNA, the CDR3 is TGTGCCTGGAGCCCACGGAAGGGTACTGGAAACACCATATATTTT. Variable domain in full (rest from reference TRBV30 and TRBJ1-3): SQTIHQWPATLVQPVGSPLSLECTVEGTSNPNLYWYRQAAGRGLQLLFYSVGIGQISSEVPQNLSASRPQDRQFILSSKKLLLSDSGFYLCAWSPRKGTGNTIYFGEGSWLTVV.

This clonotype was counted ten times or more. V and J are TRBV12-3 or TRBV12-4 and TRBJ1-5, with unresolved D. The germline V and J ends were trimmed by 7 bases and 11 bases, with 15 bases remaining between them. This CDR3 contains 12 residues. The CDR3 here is CASTEGQSAQHF. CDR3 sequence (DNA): TGTGCCAGCACCGAGGGCCAGTCGGCCCAGCATTTT.

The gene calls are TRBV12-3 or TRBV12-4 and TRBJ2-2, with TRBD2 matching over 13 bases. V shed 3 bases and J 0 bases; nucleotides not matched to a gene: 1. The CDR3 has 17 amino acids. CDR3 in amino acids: CASSFGLAGANTGELFF. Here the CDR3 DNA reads TGTGCCAGCAGTTTTGGACTAGCGGGAGCGAACACCGGGGAGCTGTTTTTT.